These T cell receptor beta chains were read from a single sample in a study of shared clonotypes between healthy human individuals. Assay: immunoSEQ multiplex PCR; the TCRdb copy retains only in-frame clones and omits some. This table has roughly 2 million clones, around 96% appearing once. Sequencing was done on a sample of naive CD8+ T cells sorted from blood. The receptors come from a young man in good health. Both conserved end residues are part of each CDR3.

TRBJ2-7 TRBV7-2 CASSLVPGERGDYEQYF
TRBJ2-2 TRBV30 CAWEGQNTGELFF
TRBJ1-3 TRBV14 CASSQVAGEGNTIYF
TRBJ1-1 TRBV7-9 CASSLKNLNTEAFF
TRBJ2-1 TRBV6-1 CASSEEPGIYNEQFF
TRBJ1-3 TRBV5-6 CASQDSSGNTIYF
TRBJ2-1 TRBV9 CASSGGLARGEQFF
TRBJ2-5 TRBV6-5 CASSYRGAKETQYF
TRBJ2-4 TRBV27 CASRYRAPGGIQYF
TRBJ1-2 TRBV7-8 CASSSLTGASAGYTF
TRBJ2-3 TRBV27 CASRPHFSEDTQYF
TRBJ1-2 TRBV4-1 CASSQETGFNYGYTF
TRBJ2-1 TRBV21-1 CASSKGPWTSGRRVEQFF
TRBJ2-5 TRBV6-5 CASSRLVGETQYF
TRBJ2-3 TRBV6-1 CASSPATGPDTQYF
TRBJ2-7 TRBV27 CASSLGGPGTYEQYF
TRBJ2-7 TRBV11-3 CASLGGQRTYEQYF
TRBJ1-1 TRBV5-8 CASSWTGRMNTEAFF
TRBJ2-7 TRBV5-6 CASSLVQGAYEQYF
TRBJ2-5 TRBV28 CASRTAEETQYF
TRBJ1-2 TRBV6-5 CASSYLPGQGSYGYTF
TRBJ2-1 TRBV5-1 CASSRTESSYNEQFF
TRBJ2-1 TRBV10-3 CAISESREVSYNEQFF
TRBJ2-7 TRBV14 CASSQGPGGSYEQYF
TRBJ2-1 TRBV20-1 CSARLVSEQFF
TRBJ2-1 TRBV27 CASSLRGGVLGEQFF
TRBJ2-5 TRBV7-9 CASSRWDREETQYF
TRBJ2-7 TRBV5-1 CASSPGGGSYEQYF
TRBJ2-5 TRBV7-9 CASSSLSDRQETQYF
TRBJ2-1 TRBV7-9 CASSLRTSGSQGEQFF
TRBJ2-5 TRBV6-5 CASSYGEEETQYF
TRBJ2-7 TRBV7-9 CASSLGPGQGFYEQYF
TRBJ2-7 TRBV11-2 CASSLTMDEQYF
TRBJ1-2 TRBV9 CASSVVSGGGGYTF
TRBJ2-3 TRBV7-9 CASSLAPDYPTDTQYF
TRBJ2-5 TRBV10-2 CAVQGVRETQYF
TRBJ2-3 TRBV6-1 CASSEDNPQYF
TRBJ1-1 TRBV18 CASSPLSGPGNTEAFF
TRBJ2-5 TRBV4-1 CASSHLSGGETQYF
TRBJ2-7 TRBV6-5 CASRWSTGGTEEQYF
TRBJ2-2 TRBV7-6 CASSSYPGELFF
TRBJ1-5 TRBV27 CASSLLGNSNQPQHF
TRBJ1-3 TRBV7-6 CASSQTMGPGNTIYF
TRBJ2-7 TRBV9 CASSVGSGGEQYF
TRBJ2-2 TRBV30 CAWDPGTSNTGELFF
TRBJ2-7 TRBV5-4 CASSSKGSYYEQYF
TRBJ2-1 TRBV25-1 CASSDLRGGLDEQFF
TRBJ1-4 TRBV15 CATSRDIARATNEKLFF
TRBJ1-6 TRBV5-6 CASSLETGYSPLHF
TRBJ2-3 TRBV2 CASEGDRGLTDTQYF
TRBJ2-7 TRBV27 CASSAGQGTNEQYF